These T cell receptor beta chains were read from a single sample in a study of cytomegalovirus exposure and HLA in healthy donors. Clones were read by immunoSEQ multiplex PCR, and TCRdb kept only the in-frame ones, dropping some. The profile shows 43,000 or so clones, around 77% of them singletons. Sequenced: PBMCs. These receptors came from a man aged 30-40 years in good health and CMV-seronegative. Both conserved end residues are part of each CDR3. The D gene is left open where the match is weak. Only some rows state a clone size, as once, few, many or a class for expanded clones.

j_gene | v_gene | d_gene | len | abundance | CDR3aa | CDR3nt
TRBJ2-2 | TRBV7-3 | - | 13 | - | CASRLQVTGELFF | TGTGCCAGCAGATTACAGGTGACCGGGGAGCTGTTTTTT
TRBJ1-3 | TRBV7-2 | - | 13 | - | CASSLAARNTIYF | TGTGCCAGCAGCTTAGCTGCGCGAAACACCATATATTTT
TRBJ2-7 | TRBV9 | TRBD2 | 15 | - | CASSVGGRLVYEQYF | TGTGCCAGCAGCGTGGGCGGGAGGCTTGTATACGAGCAGTACTTC
TRBJ2-7 | TRBV6-1 | - | 13 | - | CASSEGRVGAQYF | TGTGCCAGCAGTGAAGGGCGGGTGGGGGCGCAGTACTTC
TRBJ1-2 | TRBV6-5 | TRBD1 | 13 | - | CASSAGQGYGYTF | TGTGCCAGCAGTGCGGGACAGGGCTATGGCTACACCTTC
TRBJ2-3 | TRBV11-3 | - | 15 | - | CASSLDGVATDTQYF | TGTGCCAGCAGCTTAGACGGGGTGGCCACAGATACGCAGTATTTT
TRBJ2-7 | TRBV12-5 | - | 15 | - | CASGSGSTNAYEQYF | TGTGCTAGTGGTTCAGGGTCCACCAATGCCTACGAGCAGTACTTC
TRBJ2-7 | TRBV6-5 | TRBD2 | 15 | - | CASSLREAGTYEQYF | TGTGCCAGCTCCTTGCGGGAGGCGGGAACCTACGAGCAGTACTTC
TRBJ2-7 | TRBV7-3 | TRBD2 | 14 | - | CASSSTSASYEQYF | TGTGCCAGCAGCTCGACTAGCGCGTCCTACGAGCAGTACTTC
TRBJ2-3 | TRBV9 | - | 14 | once | CASSVVPGTDTQYF | TGTGCCAGCAGCGTAGTCCCTGGCACAGATACGCAGTATTTT
TRBJ2-2 | TRBV11-2 | TRBD1 | 16 | - | CASSPTGERSTGELFF | TGTGCCAGCAGCCCTACAGGGGAGAGGAGCACCGGGGAGCTGTTTTTT
TRBJ1-5 | TRBV5-1 | TRBD1 | 13 | - | CARSTGNYQPQHF | TGCGCCAGATCGACAGGGAACTATCAGCCCCAGCATTTT
TRBJ2-1 | TRBV11-3 | TRBD2 | 14 | - | CASSLTSGPNEQFF | TGTGCCAGCAGCTTAACTAGCGGGCCTAATGAGCAGTTCTTC
TRBJ2-1 | TRBV7-2 | TRBD2 | 18 | few | CASSLVRVLAGSYNEQFF | TGTGCCAGCAGCTTAGTAAGGGTGCTAGCGGGATCCTACAATGAGCAGTTCTTC
TRBJ2-1 | TRBV7-8 | - | 15 | few | CASRPRGTAHNEQFF | TGTGCCAGCAGACCACGGGGGACAGCACACAATGAGCAGTTCTTC
TRBJ1-5 | TRBV28 | TRBD1 | 14 | - | CASSLDRANQPQHF | TGTGCCAGCAGTCTCGACAGGGCGAATCAGCCCCAGCATTTT
TRBJ1-1 | TRBV11-1 | - | 13 | - | CASSLQVNTEAFF | TGTGCCAGCAGCCTACAGGTGAACACTGAAGCTTTCTTT
TRBJ2-7 | TRBV5-6 | TRBD2 | 15 | - | CASSLERGLAYEQYF | TGTGCCAGCAGCTTGGAGCGGGGCCTGGCCTACGAGCAGTACTTC
TRBJ2-7 | TRBV2 | TRBD1 | 12 | - | CASSGQGYEQYF | TGTGCCAGCAGTGGACAGGGTTACGAGCAGTACTTC
TRBJ2-3 | TRBV7-2 | TRBD2 | 19 | - | CASSSLGTRISRSADTQYF | TGTGCCAGCAGCTCCCTGGGGACTAGGATATCTCGTTCCGCAGATACGCAGTATTTT
TRBJ1-6 | TRBV5-8 | TRBD1 | 15 | - | CASSLGQGYGSPLHF | TGTGCCAGCAGCTTAGGACAGGGGTACGGTTCACCCCTCCACTTT
TRBJ1-6 | TRBV4-2 | - | 18 | - | CASSQIIEGLGDNSPLHF | TGTGCCAGCAGCCAGATAATAGAGGGACTCGGGGATAATTCACCCCTCCACTTT
TRBJ2-5 | TRBV7-2 | - | 12 | - | CASSLVEETQYF | TGTGCCAGCAGCTTAGTTGAGGAGACCCAGTACTTC
TRBJ2-3 | TRBV11-2 | - | 15 | - | CASSYSIEGTDTQYF | TGTGCCAGCAGCTACTCGATTGAGGGCACAGATACGCAGTATTTT
TRBJ1-1 | TRBV27 | - | 13 | - | CASNVRPGTEAFF | TGTGCCAGCAATGTACGTCCAGGGACTGAAGCTTTCTTT
TRBJ2-7 | TRBV27 | - | 14 | - | CASSLRRTGGEQYF | TGTGCCAGCAGTTTGCGGAGGACTGGCGGCGAGCAGTACTTC
TRBJ2-1 | TRBV6-1 | TRBD2 | 16 | - | CASSGLAGGDLREQFF | TGTGCCAGCAGTGGGTTAGCGGGAGGTGACCTCCGTGAGCAGTTCTTC
TRBJ2-7 | TRBV14 | - | 12 | few | CASSPSLYEQYF | TGTGCCAGCAGCCCTTCCTTGTACGAGCAGTACTTC
TRBJ2-7 | TRBV28 | TRBD1 | 15 | - | CASSFGQGWWYEQYF | TGTGCCAGCAGTTTCGGACAGGGTTGGTGGTACGAGCAGTACTTC
TRBJ2-3 | TRBV7-9 | TRBD2 | 17 | - | CASSSPASGSRGDTQYF | TGTGCCAGCAGCTCCCCGGCTAGCGGGAGCCGGGGAGATACGCAGTATTTT
TRBJ2-3 | TRBV9 | - | 14 | - | CASSVEPPGDTQYF | TGTGCCAGCAGCGTAGAGCCCCCGGGGGATACGCAGTATTTT
TRBJ2-5 | TRBV30 | TRBD2 | 14 | - | CAWTSGRALETQYF | TGTGCCTGGACTAGCGGGAGGGCCCTGGAGACCCAGTACTTC
TRBJ2-1 | TRBV7-9 | TRBD1 | 15 | - | CASSSGGGSYNEQFF | TGTGCCAGCAGTTCAGGGGGCGGTTCCTACAATGAGCAGTTCTTC
TRBJ1-3 | TRBV5-1 | - | 14 | - | CASSPGSSGNTIYF | TGCGCCAGCAGTCCAGGTTCCTCTGGAAACACCATATATTTT
TRBJ2-3 | TRBV7-8 | - | 17 | - | CASSLVSVASGTDTQYF | TGTGCCAGCAGCTTAGTCTCGGTCGCTAGCGGCACAGATACGCAGTATTTT
TRBJ2-1 | TRBV9 | - | 15 | - | CASNKLGGFYNEQFF | TGTGCCAGCAACAAACTTGGAGGATTTTACAATGAGCAGTTCTTC